This TCR beta chain was sequenced in a study of blood T cell repertoires in COVID-19 (TCRdb year 2020). The study in broad terms: Samples covering the acute and convalescent phases of COVID-19 were provided by collaborators in the United States, Italy and Spain. The material from the prospective study consisted of cDNA or gDNA derived from T cells, B-cell-depleted T cells, or PBMCs. Deeply sampled blood TCRbeta repertoires from subjects exposed to, actively infected with, or recovered from COVID-19 were included in the dataset. The repertoires were released in a freely available public database intended as a resource for research on the immune response to SARS-CoV-2. The samples were drawn from two sources: the first 160 participants of the ongoing ImmuneRACE study, and 950 to 1,500 subjects contributed by 6 global collaborators. Sample metadata almost always included a de-identified subject ID, COVID-19 status, age in years and sex. Where available, HLA class I and class II types were obtained from metadata supplied by the sample provider rather than from assay-based typing.

Enrolling through a virtual design, the prospective study's participants ranged in age from roughly 18 to 90 years and lived across around 25 United States geographic areas. In the prospective study, cohorts were assigned on the basis of participant-reported clinical history obtained from a screening survey and a study questionnaire. Recovered participants in ImmuneRACE Cohort 3 were defined by two consecutive negative NP/OP PCR tests, clearance by a healthcare professional, or resolution of symptoms. Mobile phlebotomists in the prospective study collected whole blood, serum and a nasopharyngeal or oropharyngeal swab from every participant. Over a roughly 2-month period, participants in the prospective study had the option of providing additional blood draws and questionnaires. Prospective study blood samples were shipped either frozen or at room temperature before DNA extraction. On this clone itself: Its recognized antigen is unknown. Nothing much larger sits one base from this clone, and base qualities are not available.

TCRbeta CDR3 regions were amplified from genomic DNA using the immunoSEQ Assay, a bias-controlled multiplex PCR. In the source study's methods: The number of nucleated cells in each sample was estimated by amplification of reference gene primers within the assay. Sequence reads were collapsed and filtered to measure the absolute abundance of every unique TCRbeta CDR3 rearrangement. For each sample, productive Simpson clonality was calculated by taking the square root of Simpson's diversity index across productive rearrangements. TCRdb holds this immuneACCESS table with in-frame rearrangements only. Some clones are missing; in checked studies, unresolved V genes explain under half, and the rest has no known cause. V and J calls and clone size are those listed in that table; D and trimming were worked out from the DNA. This sample gives about 200,000 clones in total; approximately 90% of them show up just once. The leading ten clones occupy around 2.4% of the sample.

Findings and caveats that apply to the study as a whole: How much clinical and demographic metadata was included differed by source and by participant, and the metadata was provided uncurated.

CDR1 and CDR2, per the germline V gene, are MNHEY and SVGAGI. From cysteine to phenylalanine, the CDR3 is 15 amino acids long. Only CDR3 DNA is held: 45 bases, read in frame from base 1. V lost 5 bases and J lost 4 bases; the stretch between them is 15 bases long. This clonotype was obtained from a woman aged 25 to 39 who had recovered from COVID-19. The sequencing sample was made of PBMCs or T cells enriched from blood (not recorded which). The chain employs TRBV6-5 and TRBJ1-5; tentative D gene TRBD1, with 6 bases matching. The sequence in DNA is TGTGCCAGCAGTCCCGTGCAGGGGCGAAATCAGCCCCAGCATTTT. Translated, it reads CASSPVQGRNQPQHF.